The clone carrying this TCR beta chain has at least ten counts. TCRdb used MiXCR to reprocess the RT-PCR reads, holding one entry per CDR3 protein. The table has fewer than 500,000 distinct CDR3 sequences, 15% to 20% seen once. This record belongs to a study of patients and donors after allogeneic stem cell transplantation. J was trimmed by 8 bases and V by 6 bases; bases with no gene match: 11. The CDR3 is 15 residues long. The receptor was derived from a human donor who was either an allogeneic HSCT recipient or a stem cell or donor lymphocyte infusion donor (not recorded which). It is not recorded whose cells these are; they may come from a transplant donor. This chain joins TRBV12-3 or TRBV12-4 and TRBJ1-4; 8 bases line up with TRBD1. The specimen was blood, either unsorted or a sorted T cell fraction (not recorded which). CDR3 bases: TGTGCCAGCAGCCCCCGGACAGGGCTTCTGGAAAAACTGTTTTTT. Translating gives CASSPRTGLLEKLFF.